One and the same sample provided the 5 T cell receptor beta chains below, sequenced in a study of identical twins. TCRdb reprocessed the 5' RACE reads with MiXCR, giving one entry per CDR3 protein. Here the sample spans some 1,600,000 distinct CDR3 sequences, around 29% being singletons. The specimen sequenced was cord blood. Every receptor here comes from a newborn girl in good health.

Only a few counts were recorded for this clonotype. This chain connects TRBV6-5 to TRBJ2-7; 9 bases match TRBD1. This CDR3 has 16 amino acids. Germline V gene lookup returns CDR1 MNHEY and CDR2 SVGAGI. V lost 5 bases, J lost 2 bases, and 10 bases stayed unmatched. The chain's CDR3 is CASSQPPGTGPYEQYF. DNA for the CDR3: TGTGCCAGCAGTCAGCCTCCCGGGACAGGGCCCTACGAGCAGTACTTC.

The chain combines TRBV7-6 with TRBJ2-4; TRBD2 agrees at 8 bases. Looked up from germline, CDR1 is SGHVS and CDR2 is FNYEAQ. The junction had 11 bases not matched to a gene; V was cut back by 0 bases and J by 13 bases. The CDR3 consists of 15 residues. The CDR3 reads CASSLASSGANEQYF. The CDR3 DNA sequence: TGTGCCAGCAGCTTAGCTAGTAGCGGGGCGAATGAGCAGTACTTC.

J is TRBJ2-7 and V is TRBV29-1; the D is unclear. V shed 4 bases and J shed 7 bases, with 8 bases lying between them. The CDR3 has 10 amino acids. CDR1 and CDR2 (germline): SQVTM, ANQGSEA. This chain's CDR3 is CSVVGREQYF. DNA of the CDR3: TGCAGCGTTGTGGGCAGGGAGCAGTACTTC.

This clonotype has only a few counts. This sequence joins TRBV7-6 and TRBJ2-3, with 9 bases fitting TRBD1. V dropped 3 bases and J dropped 0; count of bases not matched to a gene: 4. Germline V CDR1 and CDR2: SGHVS, FNYEAQ. The CDR3 extends over 16 amino acids. In DNA form, the CDR3 reads TGTGCCAGCAGCTTTGTACAGGGGGCTAGCACAGATACGCAGTATTTT. As protein: CASSFVQGASTDTQYF. Combining the CDR3 with reference TRBV7-6 and TRBJ2-3 gives the whole variable domain GAGVSQSPRYKVTKRGQDVALRCDPISGHVSLYWYRQALGQGPEFLTYFNYEAQQDKSGLPNDRFSAERPEGSISTLTIQRTEQRDSAMYRCASSFVQGASTDTQYFGPGTRLTVL.

This rearrangement joins TRBV7-2 to TRBJ1-2; the D is unclear. The CDR3 contains 16 residues. V shed 3 bases and J shed 1 base, with 15 bases lying between them. CDR1 SGHTA and CDR2 FQGNSA come from the germline V gene. The chain's CDR3 is CASSFAYSVDNYGYTF. DNA for the CDR3: TGTGCCAGCAGCTTTGCCTACAGCGTCGATAACTATGGCTACACCTTC.